What follows are 20 T cell receptor beta chains derived from one specimen sequenced in a study of blood T cell repertoires in COVID-19. This table comes from immunoSEQ multiplex PCR, and its TCRdb copy is limited to in-frame clones, with some not included. The sample lists about 190,000 clones, around 85% occurring once. The sequenced material came from peripheral blood. Receptors originate from a man in his forties or fifties who had recovered from COVID-19.

V and J are TRBV28 and TRBJ2-5, with 8 bases fitting TRBD1. The germline V gene encodes CDR1 MDHEN and CDR2 SYDVKM. CDR3 length: 13 residues. The V gene end was trimmed by 8 bases and the J gene end by 6 bases; junction bases not matched to a gene: 8. The CDR3 reads CASHDDRGQTQYF. In DNA form, the CDR3 reads TGTGCCAGCCACGATGACAGGGGACAGACCCAGTACTTC.

V is TRBV28 and J is TRBJ1-5; TRBD1 matches 8 bases. Germline CDR1 MDHEN, CDR2 SYDVKM. V shed 10 bases, J shed 6 bases, and the junction held 11 bases outside the gene matches. The CDR3 is 14 amino acids. The CDR3 DNA follows: TGTGCCACAGCAACGACAGGGGAGAGTCAGCCCCAGCATTTT. It translates to CATATTGESQPQHF.

In its sample, this clone was seen once. V is TRBV15 and J is TRBJ2-5; no clear D. From germline, CDR1 is LNHNV and CDR2 YYDKDF (reference sequence). CDR3 length equals 15 residues. V lost 4 bases, J lost 0 bases, and 12 bases lay in between. CDR3 sequence reads: CATSTYFDNQETQYF. The CDR3 DNA sequence: TGTGCCACCAGCACTTATTTCGACAACCAAGAGACCCAGTACTTC.

V and J are TRBV5-4 and TRBJ2-1; TRBD2 might be the D (7 bases). The V end was cut by 4 bases, the J end by 6 bases, with 14 bases between. Germline V gene sequence: CDR1 SGHNT, CDR2 YYREEE (reference sequence). This CDR3 has 14 amino acids. DNA of the CDR3: TGTGCCAGCAGCCGTCGTGGGGGGGCCAATGAGCAGTTCTTC. It yields the protein CASSRRGGANEQFF. Full variable domain (remainder filled in from reference TRBV5-4 and TRBJ2-1): ETGVTQSPTHLIKTRGQQVTLRCSSQSGHNTVSWYQQALGQGPQFIFQYYREEENGRGNFPPRFSGLQFPNYSSELNVNALELDDSALYLCASSRRGGANEQFFGPGTRLTVL.

The CDR3 DNA sequence: TGCAGCGTTGAAGAACAGGGAATCGGGGAAAAACTGTTTTTT. Protein product: CSVEEQGIGEKLFF. J is TRBJ1-4 and V is TRBV29-1, with a weak D call TRBD1 (6 bases). CDR1 and CDR2 (germline): SQVTM, ANQGSEA. The V end lost 0 bases, the J end lost 8 bases, and 13 bases lay between the germline ends. The CDR3 is made up of 14 amino acids. Full variable domain (missing parts from reference TRBV29-1 and TRBJ1-4): SAVISQKPSRDICQRGTSLTIQCQVDSQVTMMFWYRQQPGQSLTLIATANQGSEATYESGFVIDKFPISRPNLTFSTLTVSNMSPEDSSIYLCSVEEQGIGEKLFFGSGTQLSVL.

This clone was observed a few times. The rearrangement links TRBV7-2 to TRBJ2-2, with D possibly matching TRBD2 (6 bases). The CDR3 sequence is 16 residues long. The ends were cut back, 6 bases at V and 3 bases at J, with 17 bases in the middle. Germline CDR1 SGHTA, CDR2 FQGNSA. CDR3 amino acids: CASRSATGADTGELFF. For the CDR3, the DNA is TGTGCCAGCAGGTCAGCTACGGGAGCCGACACCGGGGAGCTGTTTTTT. Filled out from reference TRBV7-2 and TRBJ2-2, the complete variable domain reads GAGVSQSPSNKVTEKGKDVELRCDPISGHTALYWYRQSLGQGLEFLIYFQGNSAPDKSGLPSDRFSAERTGGSVSTLTIQRTQQEDSAVYLCASRSATGADTGELFFGEGSRLTVL.

CDR3: CASSRRDTEAFF. CDR3 in DNA: TGCGCCAGCAGTCGGAGGGACACTGAAGCTTTCTTT. The chain has TRBV5-1 and TRBJ1-1; D gene uncertain. This CDR3 region has 12 residues. In germline, CDR1 is SGHRS, CDR2 YFSETQ. The V end was cut by 5 bases, the J end by 3 bases, with 8 bases between.

The chain combines TRBV3-1 (or the pseudogene TRBV3-2) with TRBJ1-2; the match to TRBD1 covers 7 bases. Looked up from germline, CDR1 is LGHDT and CDR2 is YNNKEL (reference sequence). CDR3 length: 14 amino acids. V dropped 7 bases and J dropped 8; count of bases not matched to a gene: 13. CDR3 loop: CASTRKTGERGYTF. The CDR3 DNA reads as TGTGCCAGCACCCGCAAAACAGGGGAGAGGGGCTACACCTTC.

The J gene is TRBJ1-1, the V gene TRBV27, with a possible D match to TRBD1 (6 bases). Trimming took off 7 bases at V and 4 bases at J, with 16 bases between the two ends. This CDR3 is 14 amino acids long. Looked up from germline, CDR1 is MNHEY and CDR2 is SMNVEV (reference sequence). The CDR3, as DNA: TGTGCCAGCAATCTGTACAGGGCTGGCACTGAAGCTTTCTTT. Translating gives CASNLYRAGTEAFF.

This clone was seen only once. Here the CDR3 DNA reads TGTGCCAGCAGCGAAGACCTCGGGGAATCTAATGAAAAACTGTTTTTT. This sequence encodes CASSEDLGESNEKLFF. The rearrangement links TRBV5-4 to TRBJ1-4, with unresolved D. The CDR3 length is 16 residues. CDR1 SGHNT and CDR2 YYREEE come from the germline V gene (reference sequence). Trimming took off 4 bases at V and 3 bases at J, with 16 bases between the two ends.

This sequence joins TRBV20-1 and TRBJ2-6, with D unclear. The V and J ends lost 5 bases and 4 bases respectively, with 15 bases between them. CDR3 length equals 15 residues. The germline CDR1 and CDR2 sequences are DFQATT and SNEGSKA (reference sequence). This chain's CDR3 is CSAGDFAVGANVLTF. CDR3 nucleotide sequence: TGCAGTGCTGGTGACTTTGCGGTGGGGGCCAACGTCCTGACTTTC.

CDR3 amino acids: CAIMRDGTGLYEQYF. The CDR3 bases are TGTGCCATCATGCGGGACGGGACAGGGTTATACGAGCAGTACTTC. This chain uses TRBV10-3 with TRBJ2-7, with 9 bases identical to TRBD1. This CDR3 comprises 15 residues. Germline values: CDR1 ENHRY, CDR2 SYGVKD. With V trimmed by 7 bases and J by 4 bases, 11 bases remained unmatched.

In this sample, this clone turned up a few times. This chain joins TRBV19 and TRBJ2-2; a possible D gene is TRBD1 (6 bases). The CDR3 consists of 16 residues. The germline V gene has CDR1 LNHDA and CDR2 SQIVND (reference sequence). Trimming removed 10 bases from V and 2 bases from J, with 20 bases in between. The CDR3 loop reads CATPAPDSGNTGELFF. The CDR3 DNA follows: TGTGCCACTCCGGCCCCGGACAGCGGCAACACCGGGGAGCTGTTTTTT.

The chain uses TRBV9 and TRBJ2-7; TRBD2 is a possible D gene (7 bases). Germline V gene lookup returns CDR1 SGDLS and CDR2 YYNGEE. Trimming took 3 bases from V and 6 from J, leaving 16 bases between them. The length of the CDR3 is 14 residues. The CDR3 is CASSEGGGALEQYF. The CDR3 DNA reads TGTGCCAGCAGCGAGGGAGGGGGGGCTCTCGAGCAGTACTTC.

The chain combines TRBV28 with TRBJ2-7; 10 bases are shared with TRBD2. Trimming cost V 4 bases and J 3 bases; bases outside gene matches: 12. In germline, CDR1 is MDHEN, CDR2 SYDVKM. This CDR3 has 17 amino acids. This CDR3 reads CASSSSHSGLAYYEQYF. The CDR3 DNA sequence: TGTGCCAGCAGTTCCTCCCACTCGGGACTAGCGTACTACGAGCAGTACTTC.

The rearrangement links TRBV15 to TRBJ2-3; TRBD2 matches at 8 bases. J was trimmed by 0 bases and V by 5 bases; bases with no gene match: 1. This CDR3 comprises 14 residues. Germline CDR1 reads LNHNV; CDR2 reads YYDKDF (reference sequence). This CDR3 is CATSSSGSTDTQYF. DNA for the CDR3: TGTGCCACCAGCTCTAGCGGGAGCACAGATACGCAGTATTTT.

This chain uses TRBV29-1 with TRBJ2-7; tentatively, D is TRBD2 (5 bases). Trimming cost V 4 bases and J 1 base, with 14 bases left between them. From germline, CDR1 is SQVTM and CDR2 ANQGSEA. This CDR3 has 14 amino acids. Written as DNA, the CDR3 is TGCAGCGTTGTCGAGCCCCGAGGGTCCTACGAGCAGTACTTC. Its protein is CSVVEPRGSYEQYF.

The chain carries TRBV5-1 and TRBJ1-1; D is unresolved. The germline V gene encodes CDR1 SGHRS and CDR2 YFSETQ. V was shortened by 0 bases and J by 7 bases, with 16 bases between the two germline ends. The CDR3 has 15 residues. CDR3 nucleotides: TGCGCCAGCAGCTTGGCTGGCAGCATAGAGGTTGAAGCTTTCTTT. Its protein product is CASSLAGSIEVEAFF.

This chain joins TRBV4-3 and TRBJ2-1; D is unresolved. The CDR3 contains 13 residues. Germline V gene lookup returns CDR1 LGHNA and CDR2 YSLEER. V was shortened by 1 base and J by 9 bases, with 10 bases between the two germline ends. The CDR3 sequence: CASSQGLNGEQFF. CDR3 DNA sequence: TGCGCCAGCAGCCAAGGACTGAATGGTGAGCAGTTCTTC.

The CDR3 is CASNGAGTGFYEQYF. The DNA for the CDR3 is TGTGCCAGCAATGGGGCCGGGACAGGGTTCTACGAGCAGTACTTC. The J gene is TRBJ2-7, the V gene TRBV28; 9 positions match TRBD1. V was clipped by 7 bases and J by 3 bases; unmatched bases: 10. Per germline, CDR1 MDHEN and CDR2 SYDVKM. This CDR3 region has 15 residues.